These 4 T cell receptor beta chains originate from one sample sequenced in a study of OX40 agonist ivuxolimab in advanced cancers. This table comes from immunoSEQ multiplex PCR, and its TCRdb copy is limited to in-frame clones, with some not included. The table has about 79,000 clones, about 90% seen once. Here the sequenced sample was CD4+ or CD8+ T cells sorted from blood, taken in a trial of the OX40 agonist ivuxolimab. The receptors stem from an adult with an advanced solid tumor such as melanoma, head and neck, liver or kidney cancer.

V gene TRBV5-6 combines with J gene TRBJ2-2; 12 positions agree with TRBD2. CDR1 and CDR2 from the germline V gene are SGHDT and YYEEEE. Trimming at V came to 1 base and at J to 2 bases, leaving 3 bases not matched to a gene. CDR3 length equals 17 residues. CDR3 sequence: CASSLTSGGHNTGELFF. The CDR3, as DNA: TGTGCCAGCAGCTTGACTAGCGGGGGGCATAACACCGGGGAGCTGTTTTTT. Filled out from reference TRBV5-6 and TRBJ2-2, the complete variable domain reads DAGVTQSPTHLIKTRGQQVTLRCSPKSGHDTVSWYQQALGQGPQFIFQYYEEEERQRGNFPDRFSGHQFPNYSSELNVNALLLGDSALYLCASSLTSGGHNTGELFFGEGSRLTVL.

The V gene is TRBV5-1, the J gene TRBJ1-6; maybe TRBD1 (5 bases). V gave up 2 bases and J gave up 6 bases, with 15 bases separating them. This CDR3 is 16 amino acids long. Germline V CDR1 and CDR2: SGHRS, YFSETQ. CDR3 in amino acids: CASSLGAQGINSPLHF. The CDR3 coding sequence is TGCGCCAGCAGCTTAGGGGCACAAGGGATTAATTCACCCCTCCACTTT.

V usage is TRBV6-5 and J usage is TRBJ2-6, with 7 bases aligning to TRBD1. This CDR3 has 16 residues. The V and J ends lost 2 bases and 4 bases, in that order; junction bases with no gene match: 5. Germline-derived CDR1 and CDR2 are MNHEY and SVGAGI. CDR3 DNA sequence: TGTGCCAGCAGTTACACTGGACAGGTCGGGGCCAACGTCCTGACTTTC. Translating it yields CASSYTGQVGANVLTF.

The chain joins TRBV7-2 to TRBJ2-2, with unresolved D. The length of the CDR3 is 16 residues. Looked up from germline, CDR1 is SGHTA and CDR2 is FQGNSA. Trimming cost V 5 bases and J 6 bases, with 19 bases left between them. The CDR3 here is CASSINSGSVAGELFF. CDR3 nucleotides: TGTGCCAGCAGCATAAATTCTGGAAGCGTGGCCGGGGAGCTGTTTTTT.